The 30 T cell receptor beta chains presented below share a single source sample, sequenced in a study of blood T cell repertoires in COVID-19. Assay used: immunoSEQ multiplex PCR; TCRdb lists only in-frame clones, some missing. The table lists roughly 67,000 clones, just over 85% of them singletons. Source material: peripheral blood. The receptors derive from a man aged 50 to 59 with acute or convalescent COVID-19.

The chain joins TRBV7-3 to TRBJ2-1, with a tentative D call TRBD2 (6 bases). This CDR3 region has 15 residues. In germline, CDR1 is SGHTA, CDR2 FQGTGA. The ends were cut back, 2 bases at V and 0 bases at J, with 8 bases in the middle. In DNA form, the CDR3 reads TGTGCCAGCAGCTTAGCGGGGACCTCCTACAATGAGCAGTTCTTC. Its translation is CASSLAGTSYNEQFF.

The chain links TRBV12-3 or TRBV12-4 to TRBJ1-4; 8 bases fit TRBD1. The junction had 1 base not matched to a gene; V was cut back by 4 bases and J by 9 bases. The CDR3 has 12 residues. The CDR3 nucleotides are TGTGCCAGCAGTTCAGGGGGCCAAAAACTGTTTTTT. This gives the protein CASSSGGQKLFF.

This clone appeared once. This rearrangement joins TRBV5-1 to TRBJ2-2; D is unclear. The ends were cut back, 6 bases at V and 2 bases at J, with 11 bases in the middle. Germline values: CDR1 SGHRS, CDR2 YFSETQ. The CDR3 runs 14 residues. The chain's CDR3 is CASTDSRNTGELFF. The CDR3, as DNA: TGCGCCAGCACAGACTCGCGTAACACCGGGGAGCTGTTTTTT.

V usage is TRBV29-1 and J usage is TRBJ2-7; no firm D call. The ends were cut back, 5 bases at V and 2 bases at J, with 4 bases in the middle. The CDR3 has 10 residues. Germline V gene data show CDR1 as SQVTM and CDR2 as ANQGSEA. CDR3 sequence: CSVITYEQYF. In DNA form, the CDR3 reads TGCAGCGTTATTACCTACGAGCAGTACTTC.

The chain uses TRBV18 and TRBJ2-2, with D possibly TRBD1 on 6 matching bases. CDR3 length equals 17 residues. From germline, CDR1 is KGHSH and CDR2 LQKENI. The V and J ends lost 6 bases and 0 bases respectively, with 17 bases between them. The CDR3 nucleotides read TGTGCCAGCTCCCAATCCAGGGGCGCCGCGAACACCGGGGAGCTGTTTTTT. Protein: CASSQSRGAANTGELFF.

DNA for the CDR3: TGCGCCAGCAGTGACTGGCGGGGGAACTCCTACGAGCAGTACTTC. Translating gives CASSDWRGNSYEQYF. The chain employs TRBV10-1 and TRBJ2-7, with 7 bases that match TRBD2. The germline V gene has CDR1 WNHNN and CDR2 SYGVQD (reference sequence). Trimming removed 3 bases from V and 0 bases from J; junction bases left unmatched: 5. The CDR3 covers 15 residues.

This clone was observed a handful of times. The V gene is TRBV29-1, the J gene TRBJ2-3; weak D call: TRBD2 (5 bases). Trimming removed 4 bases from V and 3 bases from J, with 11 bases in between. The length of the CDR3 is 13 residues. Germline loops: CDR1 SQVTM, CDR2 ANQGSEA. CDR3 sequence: CSVVGLETDTQYF. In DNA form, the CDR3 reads TGCAGCGTTGTTGGACTTGAGACAGATACGCAGTATTTT.

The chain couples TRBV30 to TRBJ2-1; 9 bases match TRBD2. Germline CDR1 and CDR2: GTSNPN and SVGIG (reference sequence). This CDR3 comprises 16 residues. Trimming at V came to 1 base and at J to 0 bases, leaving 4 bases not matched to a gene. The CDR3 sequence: CAWSGVAGDSYNEQFF. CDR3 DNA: TGTGCCTGGAGTGGGGTAGCGGGGGACTCCTACAATGAGCAGTTCTTC.

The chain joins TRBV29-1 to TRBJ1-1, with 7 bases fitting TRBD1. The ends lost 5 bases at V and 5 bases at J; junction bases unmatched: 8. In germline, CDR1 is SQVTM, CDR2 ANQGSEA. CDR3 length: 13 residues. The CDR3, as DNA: TGCAGCGTTAGACAGGGTGGGATGACTGAAGCTTTCTTT. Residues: CSVRQGGMTEAFF.

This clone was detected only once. This chain's CDR3 is CASSLGIFRVPGNTEAFF. In DNA form, the CDR3 reads TGCGCCAGCAGCTTGGGTATTTTTCGGGTTCCGGGTAACACTGAAGCTTTCTTT. The V call is TRBV5-1, the J call TRBJ1-1; no definite D call. Germline V CDR1 and CDR2: SGHRS, YFSETQ. There are 18 residues in the CDR3. V dropped 0 bases and J dropped 2 bases, with 20 bases sitting between them. Filled out from reference TRBV5-1 and TRBJ1-1, the complete variable domain reads KAGVTQTPRYLIKTRGQQVTLSCSPISGHRSVSWYQQTPGQGLQFLFEYFSETQRNKGNFPGRFSGRQFSNSRSEMNVSTLELGDSALYLCASSLGIFRVPGNTEAFFGQGTRLTVV.

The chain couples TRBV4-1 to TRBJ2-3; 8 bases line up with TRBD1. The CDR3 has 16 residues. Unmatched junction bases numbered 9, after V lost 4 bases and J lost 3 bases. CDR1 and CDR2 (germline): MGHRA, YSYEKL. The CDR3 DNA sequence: TGCGCCAGCAGCCTCGAAGACAGGGGTTTTACAGATACGCAGTATTTT. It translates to CASSLEDRGFTDTQYF.

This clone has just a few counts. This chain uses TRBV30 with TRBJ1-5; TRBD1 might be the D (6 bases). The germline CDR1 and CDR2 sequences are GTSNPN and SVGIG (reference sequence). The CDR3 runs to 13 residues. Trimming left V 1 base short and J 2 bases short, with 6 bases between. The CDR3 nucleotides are TGTGCCTGGAGTGAGGGGGGCAATCAGCCCCAGCATTTT. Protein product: CAWSEGGNQPQHF.

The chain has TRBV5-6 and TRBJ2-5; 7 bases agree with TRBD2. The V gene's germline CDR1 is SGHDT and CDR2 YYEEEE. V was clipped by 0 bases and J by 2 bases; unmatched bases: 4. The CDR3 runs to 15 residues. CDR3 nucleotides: TGTGCCAGCAGCTTGGTGGGGAGGGAACAAGAGACCCAGTACTTC. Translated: CASSLVGREQETQYF.

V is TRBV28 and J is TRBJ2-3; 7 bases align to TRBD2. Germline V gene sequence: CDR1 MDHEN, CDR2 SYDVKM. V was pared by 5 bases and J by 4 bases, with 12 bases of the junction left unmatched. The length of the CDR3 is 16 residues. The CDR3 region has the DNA TGTGCCAGCAGTCCCCAAGGGGACGGGAGGTCAGATACGCAGTATTTT. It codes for CASSPQGDGRSDTQYF.

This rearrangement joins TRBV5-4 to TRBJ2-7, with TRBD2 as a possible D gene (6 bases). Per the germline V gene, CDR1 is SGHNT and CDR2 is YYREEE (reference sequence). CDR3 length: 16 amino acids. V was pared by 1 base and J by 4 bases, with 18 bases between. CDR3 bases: TGTGCCAGCAGCTTGTTCCGGGGACTCAGACAATACGAGCAGTACTTC. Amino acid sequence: CASSLFRGLRQYEQYF. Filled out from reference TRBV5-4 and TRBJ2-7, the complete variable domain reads ETGVTQSPTHLIKTRGQQVTLRCSSQSGHNTVSWYQQALGQGPQFIFQYYREEENGRGNFPPRFSGLQFPNYSSELNVNALELDDSALYLCASSLFRGLRQYEQYFGPGTRLTVT.

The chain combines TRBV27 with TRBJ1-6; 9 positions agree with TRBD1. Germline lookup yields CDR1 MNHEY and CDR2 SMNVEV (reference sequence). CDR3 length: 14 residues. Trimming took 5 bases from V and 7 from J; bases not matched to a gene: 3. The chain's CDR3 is CASSPDRGNSPLHF. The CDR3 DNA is TGTGCCAGCAGTCCCGACAGGGGGAATTCACCCCTCCACTTT.

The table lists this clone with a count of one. CDR3 loop: CASSLEMPRHNEQFF. In DNA form, the CDR3 reads TGTGCCAGCAGCTTAGAAATGCCCAGGCACAATGAGCAGTTCTTC. This chain joins TRBV11-2 and TRBJ2-1; D gene uncertain. Germline V CDR1 and CDR2: SGHAT, FQNNGV. V lost 0 bases and J 5 bases, leaving 11 bases between the germline ends. The CDR3 loop spans 15 amino acids. The full variable domain, with the rest looked up from reference TRBV11-2 and TRBJ2-1, is EAGVAQSPRYKIIEKRQSVAFWCNPISGHATLYWYQQILGQGPKLLIQFQNNGVVDDSQLPKDRFSAERLKGVDSTLKIQPAKLEDSAVYLCASSLEMPRHNEQFFGPGTRLTVL.

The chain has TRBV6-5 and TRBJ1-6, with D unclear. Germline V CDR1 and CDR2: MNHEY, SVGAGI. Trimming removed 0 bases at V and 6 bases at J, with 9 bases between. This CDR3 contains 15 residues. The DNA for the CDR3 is TGTGCCAGCAGTTACTCGGGAGGGAGTAATTCACCCCTCCACTTT. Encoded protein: CASSYSGGSNSPLHF.

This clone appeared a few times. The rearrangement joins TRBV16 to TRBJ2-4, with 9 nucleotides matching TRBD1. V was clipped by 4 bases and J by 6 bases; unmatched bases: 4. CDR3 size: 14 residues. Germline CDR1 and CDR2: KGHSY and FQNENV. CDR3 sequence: CASSLGTGRNIQYF. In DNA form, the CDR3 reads TGTGCCAGCAGCCTCGGGACAGGGCGAAACATTCAGTACTTC.

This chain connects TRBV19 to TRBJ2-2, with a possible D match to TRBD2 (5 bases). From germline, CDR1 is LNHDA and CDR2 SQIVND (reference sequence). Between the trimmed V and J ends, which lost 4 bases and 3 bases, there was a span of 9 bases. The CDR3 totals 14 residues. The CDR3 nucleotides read TGTGCCAGTAGTACCCAGGACTACACCGGGGAGCTGTTTTTT. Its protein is CASSTQDYTGELFF.

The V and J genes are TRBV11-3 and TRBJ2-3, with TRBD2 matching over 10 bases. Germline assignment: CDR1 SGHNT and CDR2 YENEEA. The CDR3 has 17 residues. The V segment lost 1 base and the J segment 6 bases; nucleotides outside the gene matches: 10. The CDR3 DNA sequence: TGTGCCAGCAGCTTAGGGGCTGGACTAGCGGCTATGGATACGCAGTATTTT. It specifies CASSLGAGLAAMDTQYF.

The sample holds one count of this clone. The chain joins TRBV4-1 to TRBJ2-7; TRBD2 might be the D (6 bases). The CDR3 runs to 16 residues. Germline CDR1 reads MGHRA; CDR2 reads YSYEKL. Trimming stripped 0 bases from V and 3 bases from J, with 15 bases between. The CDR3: CASSQEWRGALYEQYF. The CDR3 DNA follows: TGCGCCAGCAGCCAAGAATGGAGGGGAGCTCTCTACGAGCAGTACTTC.

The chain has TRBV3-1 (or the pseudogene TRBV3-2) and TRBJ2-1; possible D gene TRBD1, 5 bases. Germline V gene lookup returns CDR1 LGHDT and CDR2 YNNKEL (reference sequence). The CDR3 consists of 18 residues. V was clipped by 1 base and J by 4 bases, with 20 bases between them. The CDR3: CASSQVDLGDWGYNEQFF. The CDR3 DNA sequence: TGTGCCAGCAGCCAAGTCGACCTAGGGGATTGGGGATACAATGAGCAGTTCTTC.

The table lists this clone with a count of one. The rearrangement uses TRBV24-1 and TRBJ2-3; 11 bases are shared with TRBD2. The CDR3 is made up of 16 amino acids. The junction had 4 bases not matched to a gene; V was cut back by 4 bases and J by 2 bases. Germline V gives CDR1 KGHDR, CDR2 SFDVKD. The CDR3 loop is CATSDPTSGTTDTQYF. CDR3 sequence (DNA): TGTGCCACCAGTGACCCGACTAGCGGGACCACAGATACGCAGTATTTT.

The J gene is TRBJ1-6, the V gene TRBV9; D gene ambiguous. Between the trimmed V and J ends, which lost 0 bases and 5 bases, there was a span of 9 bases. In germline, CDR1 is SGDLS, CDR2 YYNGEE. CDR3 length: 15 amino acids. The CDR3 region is CASSVGGSDNSPLHF. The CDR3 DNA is TGTGCCAGCAGCGTAGGAGGGTCGGATAATTCACCCCTCCACTTT.

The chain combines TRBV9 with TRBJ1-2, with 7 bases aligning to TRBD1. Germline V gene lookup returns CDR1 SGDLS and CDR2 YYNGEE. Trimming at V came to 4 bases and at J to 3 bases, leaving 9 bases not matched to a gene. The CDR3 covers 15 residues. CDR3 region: CASSTRDSQDYGYTF. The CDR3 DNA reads TGTGCCAGCAGCACGAGGGACAGCCAAGACTATGGCTACACCTTC.

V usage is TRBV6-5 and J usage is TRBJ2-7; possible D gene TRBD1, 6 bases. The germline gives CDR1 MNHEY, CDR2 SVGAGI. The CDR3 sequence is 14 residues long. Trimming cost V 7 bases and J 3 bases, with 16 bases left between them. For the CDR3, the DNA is TGTGCCAGCACAACCGGGACATTTTACTACGAGCAGTACTTC. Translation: CASTTGTFYYEQYF.

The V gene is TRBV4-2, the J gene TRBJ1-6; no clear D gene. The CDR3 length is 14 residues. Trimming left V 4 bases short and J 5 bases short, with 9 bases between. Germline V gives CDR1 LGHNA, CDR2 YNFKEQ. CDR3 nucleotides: TGTGCCAGCAGCCCCGGGAGTGATAATTCACCCCTCCACTTT. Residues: CASSPGSDNSPLHF.

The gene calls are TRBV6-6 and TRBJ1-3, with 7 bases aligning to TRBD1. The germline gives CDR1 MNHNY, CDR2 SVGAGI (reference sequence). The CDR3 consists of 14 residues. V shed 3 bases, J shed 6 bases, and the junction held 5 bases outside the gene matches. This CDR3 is CASSYRGQTNTIYF. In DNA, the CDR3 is TGTGCCAGCAGTTATAGGGGACAGACAAACACCATATATTTT.

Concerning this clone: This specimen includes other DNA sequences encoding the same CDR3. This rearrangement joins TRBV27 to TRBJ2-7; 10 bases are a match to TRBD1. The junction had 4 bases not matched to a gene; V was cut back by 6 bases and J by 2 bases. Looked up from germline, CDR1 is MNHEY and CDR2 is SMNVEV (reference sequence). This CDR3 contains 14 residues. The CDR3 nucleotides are TGTGCCAGCAGCCGACAGGGGGCAGCCTACGAGCAGTACTTC. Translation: CASSRQGAAYEQYF.